These T cell receptor beta chains were read from a single sample in a study of T cell repertoires in cytomegalovirus infection. Their antigens are not known. TCRdb passed the reads through MiXCR, listing each CDR3 protein once. This table holds tens of thousands of distinct CDR3 sequences, under 20% found once. The sequencing here drew on CD8+ T cells from cultured PBMCs, taken from culture after CMV antigen stimulation. The source is a human donor in good health (CMV status not recorded). Some clones in this sample may be carry-over from other donors' samples. CDR3s include the opening cysteine and the closing phenylalanine or tryptophan. Fields, in order: D gene, J gene, V gene, clone size, CDR3 protein, CDR3 DNA. A D gene is named only where the DNA matches it firmly. Some rows have no size entry. The others give once, few or many, or a class for an expanded clone.

>-|TRBJ1-2|TRBV6-6|few
CASSPPTGGVSAYGYTF
TGTGCCAGCAGTCCACCCACGGGGGGGGTCAGTGCCTATGGCTACACCTTC
>TRBD1|TRBJ2-1|TRBV19|-
CASSTGTGSLNEQFF
TGTGCCAGTAGCACCGGGACAGGGTCCCTCAATGAGCAGTTCTTC
>TRBD2|TRBJ2-7|TRBV11-2|-
CASSPGTSGIYEQYF
TGTGCCAGCAGCCCGGGGACTAGCGGGATTTACGAGCAGTACTTC
>-|TRBJ2-7|TRBV10-3|-
CAIDQSGEQYF
TGTGCCATCGATCAGTCGGGCGAGCAGTACTTC
>-|TRBJ2-7|TRBV6-1|many
CASSEEGGGNYEQYF
TGTGCCAGCAGTGAAGAGGGAGGGGGGAACTACGAGCAGTACTTC
>TRBD1|TRBJ1-2|TRBV12-3/TRBV12-4|many
CASVSGGYGYTF
TGTGCCAGCGTATCAGGGGGCTATGGCTACACCTTC
>-|TRBJ2-7|TRBV7-9|few
CASSPRRGQTYEQYF
TGTGCCAGCAGCCCACGTCGCGGACAGACCTACGAGCAGTACTTC
>-|TRBJ2-5|TRBV12-5|-
CASGLGWETQYF
TGTGCTAGTGGTTTGGGCTGGGAGACCCAGTACTTC
>TRBD1|TRBJ2-3|TRBV19|few
CASSAETGGSTDTQYF
TGTGCCAGTAGTGCCGAGACAGGGGGAAGCACAGATACGCAGTATTTT
>-|TRBJ2-7|TRBV2|many
CASSGAGRTTIEQYF
TGTGCCAGCAGTGGGGCCGGACGAACTACTATCGAGCAGTACTTC
>-|TRBJ2-7|TRBV5-1|-
CASTQDSSYEQYF
TGCGCCAGCACTCAGGACAGCTCCTACGAGCAGTACTTC
>TRBD1|TRBJ1-1|TRBV12-5|few
CASGLSPGGSNTEAFF
TGTGCTAGTGGTTTATCGCCAGGGGGTTCGAACACTGAAGCTTTCTTT
>-|TRBJ2-5|TRBV7-9|many
CASSLVTEETQYF
TGTGCCAGCAGCTTAGTTACAGAAGAGACCCAGTACTTC
>-|TRBJ2-2|TRBV7-3|many
CASSLEVGDSGVAGELFF
TGTGCCAGCAGCTTAGAGGTGGGGGACAGCGGGGTCGCCGGGGAGCTGTTTTTT
>-|TRBJ1-2|TRBV7-3|many
CASSPRPATYGYTF
TGTGCCAGCAGCCCCAGGCCAGCGACTTATGGCTACACCTTC
>-|TRBJ1-1|TRBV29-1|-
CSVEDGGRTTEAFF
TGCAGCGTTGAAGATGGCGGCCGGACCACTGAAGCTTTCTTT
>TRBD2|TRBJ2-1|TRBV6-4|few
CASSEVAGVGEQFF
TGTGCCAGCAGTGAGGTAGCGGGAGTGGGTGAGCAGTTCTTC
>TRBD1|TRBJ1-1|TRBV19|few
CASKSTGGYTEAFF
TGTGCCAGTAAATCGACAGGGGGCTACACTGAAGCTTTCTTT
>TRBD2|TRBJ2-1|TRBV7-2|many
CASSLVGAGEAPYNEQFF
TGTGCCAGCAGCTTAGTAGGCGCGGGAGAAGCCCCCTACAATGAGCAGTTCTTC
>-|TRBJ1-1|TRBV11-3|many
CASSLAAGWQEAFF
TGTGCCAGCAGCTTAGCGGCAGGTTGGCAAGAAGCTTTCTTT
>-|TRBJ2-7|TRBV27|many
CASSFGPFPYEQYF
TGTGCCAGCAGTTTTGGACCCTTCCCCTACGAGCAGTACTTC
>-|TRBJ1-4|TRBV6-6|few
CASSRGAEGEKLFF
TGTGCCAGCAGTCGGGGGGCGGAGGGTGAAAAACTGTTTTTT
>TRBD1|TRBJ2-2|TRBV20-1|few
CSALHRGTGELFF
TGCAGTGCCCTCCACAGGGGTACCGGGGAGCTGTTTTTT
>TRBD1|TRBJ1-1|TRBV7-9|-
CASSLLQGAYTEAFF
TGTGCCAGCAGCCTCTTACAGGGGGCTTACACTGAAGCTTTCTTT
>TRBD2|TRBJ2-7|TRBV20-1|-
CSATLAGVISYEQYF
TGCAGTGCAACACTAGCGGGAGTTATCTCCTACGAGCAGTACTTC
>-|TRBJ1-1|TRBV4-2|few
CASSQDLWDTYMNTEAFF
TGTGCCAGCAGCCAAGATCTTTGGGACACGTATATGAACACTGAAGCTTTCTTT
>-|TRBJ1-5|TRBV19|many
CASSKPGEPQHF
TGTGCCAGTAGTAAACCAGGAGAGCCCCAGCATTTT